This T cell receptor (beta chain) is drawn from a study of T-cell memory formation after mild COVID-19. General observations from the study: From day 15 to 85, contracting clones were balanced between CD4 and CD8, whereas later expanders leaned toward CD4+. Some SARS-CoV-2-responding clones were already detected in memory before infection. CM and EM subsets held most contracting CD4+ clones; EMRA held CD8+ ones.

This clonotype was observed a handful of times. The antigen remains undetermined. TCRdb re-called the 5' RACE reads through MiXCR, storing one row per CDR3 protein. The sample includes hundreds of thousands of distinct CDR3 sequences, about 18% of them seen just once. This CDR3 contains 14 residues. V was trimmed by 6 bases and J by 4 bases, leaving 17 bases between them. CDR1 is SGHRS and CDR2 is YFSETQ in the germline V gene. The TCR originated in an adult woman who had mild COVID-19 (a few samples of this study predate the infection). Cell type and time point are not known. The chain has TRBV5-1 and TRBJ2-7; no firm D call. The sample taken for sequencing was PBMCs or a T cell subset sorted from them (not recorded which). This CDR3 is CASIGQAVKYEQYF. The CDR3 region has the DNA TGCGCCAGCATTGGCCAGGCCGTTAAATACGAGCAGTACTTC.